The TCR beta chain described here comes from a study of T cells in Graves' hyperthyroidism and ophthalmopathy. Study results and limitations: Most thyroid-expanded clonotypes above 0.001 were also found in blood. In simple terms, a model built on 13 V-J features told ophthalmopathy apart from stable hyperthyroidism.

Template material for amplifying TCR beta CDR3 regions consisted of RNA transcripts. A set of HTBI primers served as the primers for a first-round RT-PCR of the TCR CDR3. Each CDR3 protein is one row after TCRdb ran MiXCR on the multiplex PCR reads. Of over 500,000 distinct CDR3 sequences detected, over 45% appear once; the ten largest clones hold approximately 44%. Patients with uncontrolled infections, other autoimmune diseases, pregnancy or lactation were excluded. About this clonotype: Its antigen is as yet unknown.

Sequenced material: peripheral blood or thyroid tissue (not recorded which). The receptor comes from an adult woman with Graves' disease, either hyperthyroidism or ophthalmopathy (not recorded which).

CDR3 loop: CASSTGEGYEQYF. CDR3 sequence (DNA): TGTGCCAGCAGTACTGGGGAGGGGTACGAGCAGTACTTC. The chain uses TRBV2 and TRBJ2-7; 7 nucleotides line up with TRBD2. With V trimmed by 5 bases and J by 4 bases, 5 bases remained unmatched. Germline V CDR1 and CDR2: SNHLY, FYNNEI. There are 13 residues in the CDR3.